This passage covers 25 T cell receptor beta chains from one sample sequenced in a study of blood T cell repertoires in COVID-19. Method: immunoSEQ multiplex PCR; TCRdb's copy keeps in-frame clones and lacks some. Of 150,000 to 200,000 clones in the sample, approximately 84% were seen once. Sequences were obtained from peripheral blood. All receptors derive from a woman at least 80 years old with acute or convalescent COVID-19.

Here the CDR3 DNA reads TGTGCCAGCAGCAACAGGCCCGGAGAGGGCACAGATACGCAGTATTTT. This codes for CASSNRPGEGTDTQYF. The chain couples TRBV5-5 to TRBJ2-3, with D maybe TRBD1 (5 bases). CDR1 is SGHKS, CDR2 YYEKEE, per germline (reference sequence). V gave up 4 bases and J gave up 1 base, with 16 bases separating them. CDR3 length: 16 amino acids.

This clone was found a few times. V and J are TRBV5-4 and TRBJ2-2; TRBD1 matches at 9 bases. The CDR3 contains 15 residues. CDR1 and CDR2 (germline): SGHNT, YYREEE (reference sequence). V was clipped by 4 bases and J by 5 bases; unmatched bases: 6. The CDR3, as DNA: TGTGCCAGCAGCATGCCCGGGACAGGGACCGGGGAGCTGTTTTTT. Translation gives CASSMPGTGTGELFF.

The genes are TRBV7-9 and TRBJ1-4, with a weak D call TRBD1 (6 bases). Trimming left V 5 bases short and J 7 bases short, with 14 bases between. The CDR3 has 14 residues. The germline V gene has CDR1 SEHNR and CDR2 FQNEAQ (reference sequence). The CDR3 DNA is TGTGCCAGCAGCCCACAGGGTTGGAGTGAAAAACTGTTTTTT. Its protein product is CASSPQGWSEKLFF. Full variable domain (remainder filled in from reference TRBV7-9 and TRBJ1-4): DTGVSQNPRHKITKRGQNVTFRCDPISEHNRLYWYRQTLGQGPEFLTYFQNEAQLEKSRLLSDRFSAERPKGSFSTLEIQRTEQGDSAMYLCASSPQGWSEKLFFGSGTQLSVL.

CDR3 sequence (DNA): TGTGCCAGTAGTCCCGGGGGCACTGAAGCTTTCTTT. Encoded protein: CASSPGGTEAFF. This chain links TRBV19 with TRBJ1-1; possible D gene TRBD1, 5 bases. V was pared by 5 bases and J by 4 bases, with 8 bases between. CDR3 length: 12 residues. Germline-derived CDR1 and CDR2 are LNHDA and SQIVND (reference sequence).

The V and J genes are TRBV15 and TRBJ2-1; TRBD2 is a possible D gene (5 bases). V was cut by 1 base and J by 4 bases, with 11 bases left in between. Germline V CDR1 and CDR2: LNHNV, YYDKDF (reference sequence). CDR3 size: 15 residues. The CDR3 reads CATSRVLGEYNEQFF. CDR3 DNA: TGTGCCACCAGCAGAGTGTTGGGAGAGTACAATGAGCAGTTCTTC. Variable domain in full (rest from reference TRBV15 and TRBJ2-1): DAMVIQNPRYQVTQFGKPVTLSCSQTLNHNVMYWYQQKSSQAPKLLFHYYDKDFNNEADTPDNFQSRRPNTSFCFLDIRSPGLGDTAMYLCATSRVLGEYNEQFFGPGTRLTVL.

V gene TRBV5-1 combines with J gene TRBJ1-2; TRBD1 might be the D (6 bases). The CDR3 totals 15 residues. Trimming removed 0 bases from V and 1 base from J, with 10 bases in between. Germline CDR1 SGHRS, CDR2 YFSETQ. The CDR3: CASSLGDTYNYGYTF. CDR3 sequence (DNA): TGCGCCAGCAGCTTGGGGGACACCTATAACTATGGCTACACCTTC. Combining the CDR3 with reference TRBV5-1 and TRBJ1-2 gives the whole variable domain KAGVTQTPRYLIKTRGQQVTLSCSPISGHRSVSWYQQTPGQGLQFLFEYFSETQRNKGNFPGRFSGRQFSNSRSEMNVSTLELGDSALYLCASSLGDTYNYGYTFGSGTRLTVV.

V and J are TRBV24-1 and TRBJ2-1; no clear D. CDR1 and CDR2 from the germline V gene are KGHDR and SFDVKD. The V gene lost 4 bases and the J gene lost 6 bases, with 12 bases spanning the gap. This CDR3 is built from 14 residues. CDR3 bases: TGTGCCACCAGTGACTCCTACTTGATCAATGAGCAGTTCTTC. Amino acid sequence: CATSDSYLINEQFF.

CDR3 nucleotides: TGTGCCAGTAGGCCGACTAGCGGGAGCGGGGATACGCAGTATTTT. It translates to CASRPTSGSGDTQYF. The genes are TRBV27 and TRBJ2-3; 12 bases line up with TRBD2. Germline loops: CDR1 MNHEY, CDR2 SMNVEV (reference sequence). The CDR3 runs 15 residues. J lost 6 bases, V lost 9 bases, and 10 bases had no gene match.

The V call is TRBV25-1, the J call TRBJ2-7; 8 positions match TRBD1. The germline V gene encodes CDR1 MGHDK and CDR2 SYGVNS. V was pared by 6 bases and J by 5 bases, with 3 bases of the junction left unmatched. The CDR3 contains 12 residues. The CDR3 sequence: CASSLTGDEQYF. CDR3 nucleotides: TGTGCCAGCAGCCTGACAGGGGACGAGCAGTACTTC.

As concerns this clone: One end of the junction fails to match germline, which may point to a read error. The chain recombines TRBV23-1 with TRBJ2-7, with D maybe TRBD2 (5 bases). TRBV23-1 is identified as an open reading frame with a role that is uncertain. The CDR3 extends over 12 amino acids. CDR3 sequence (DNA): TGCGCCAGCAAAGAAGGAGGACTTTTATTGGACTTC. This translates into CASKEGGLLLDF.

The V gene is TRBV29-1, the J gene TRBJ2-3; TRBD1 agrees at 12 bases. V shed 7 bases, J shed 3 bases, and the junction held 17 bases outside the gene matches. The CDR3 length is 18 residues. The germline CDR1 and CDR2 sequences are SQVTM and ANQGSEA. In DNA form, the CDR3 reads TGCAGCGCCCGAGGGGGACAGGGGGCGACCAAGGGTACAGATACGCAGTATTTT. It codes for CSARGGQGATKGTDTQYF.

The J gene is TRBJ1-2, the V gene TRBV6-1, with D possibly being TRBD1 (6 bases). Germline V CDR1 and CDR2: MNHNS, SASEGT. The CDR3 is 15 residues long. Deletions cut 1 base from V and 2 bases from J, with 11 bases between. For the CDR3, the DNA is TGTGCCAGCAGTGAAGGGGCAGGGGCGAACTATGGCTACACCTTC. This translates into CASSEGAGANYGYTF.

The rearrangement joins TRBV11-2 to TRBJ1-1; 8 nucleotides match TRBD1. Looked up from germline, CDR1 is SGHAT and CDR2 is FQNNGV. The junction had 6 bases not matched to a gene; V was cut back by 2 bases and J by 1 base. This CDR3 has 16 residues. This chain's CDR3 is CASSLTQGAKNTEAFF. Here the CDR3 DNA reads TGTGCCAGCAGCTTAACCCAGGGGGCCAAGAACACTGAAGCTTTCTTT.

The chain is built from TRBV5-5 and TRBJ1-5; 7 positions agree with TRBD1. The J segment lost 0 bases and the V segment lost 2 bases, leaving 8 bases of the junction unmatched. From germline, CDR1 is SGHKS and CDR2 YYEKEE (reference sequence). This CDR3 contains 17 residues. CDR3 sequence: CASSFGDSQYSNQPQHF. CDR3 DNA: TGTGCCAGCAGCTTTGGGGACAGTCAGTATAGCAATCAGCCCCAGCATTTT. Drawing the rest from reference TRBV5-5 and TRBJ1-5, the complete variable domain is DAGVTQSPTHLIKTRGQQVTLRCSPISGHKSVSWYQQVLGQGPQFIFQYYEKEERGRGNFPDRFSARQFPNYSSELNVNALLLGDSALYLCASSFGDSQYSNQPQHFGDGTRLSIL.

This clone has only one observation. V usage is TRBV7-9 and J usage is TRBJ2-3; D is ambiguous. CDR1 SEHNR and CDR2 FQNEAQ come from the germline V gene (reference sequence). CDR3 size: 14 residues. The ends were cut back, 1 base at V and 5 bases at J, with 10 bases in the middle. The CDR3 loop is CASSLETSLDTQYF. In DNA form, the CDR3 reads TGTGCCAGCAGCTTAGAAACTTCGCTAGATACGCAGTATTTT.

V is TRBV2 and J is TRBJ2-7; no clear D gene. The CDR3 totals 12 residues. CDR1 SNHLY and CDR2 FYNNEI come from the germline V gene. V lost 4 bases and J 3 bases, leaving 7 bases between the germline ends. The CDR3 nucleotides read TGTGCCAGCAGTGGACAAAACTACGAGCAGTACTTC. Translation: CASSGQNYEQYF.

The CDR3 reads CASIGTSGRAGTQYF. The CDR3, as DNA: TGTGCCAGCATCGGGACTAGCGGGAGGGCTGGTACGCAGTATTTT. This rearrangement joins TRBV2 to TRBJ2-3; 16 nucleotides match TRBD2. The V segment lost 7 bases and the J segment 8 bases; nucleotides outside the gene matches: 6. CDR1 is SNHLY and CDR2 is FYNNEI in the germline V gene. This CDR3 region has 15 residues.

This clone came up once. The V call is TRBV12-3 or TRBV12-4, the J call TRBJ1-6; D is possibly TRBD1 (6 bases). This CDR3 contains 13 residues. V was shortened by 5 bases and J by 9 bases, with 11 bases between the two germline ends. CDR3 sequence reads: CASSEGTTSPLHF. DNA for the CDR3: TGTGCCAGCAGTGAAGGGACAACTTCACCCCTCCACTTT.

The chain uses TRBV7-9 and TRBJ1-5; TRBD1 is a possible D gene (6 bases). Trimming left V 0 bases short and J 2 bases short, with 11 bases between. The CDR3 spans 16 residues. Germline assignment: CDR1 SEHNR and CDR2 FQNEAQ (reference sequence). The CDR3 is CASSLALGAGNQPQHF. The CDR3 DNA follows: TGTGCCAGCAGCTTAGCGCTGGGGGCGGGCAATCAGCCCCAGCATTTT. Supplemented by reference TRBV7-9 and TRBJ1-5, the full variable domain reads DTGVSQNPRHKITKRGQNVTFRCDPISEHNRLYWYRQTLGQGPEFLTYFQNEAQLEKSRLLSDRFSAERPKGSFSTLEIQRTEQGDSAMYLCASSLALGAGNQPQHFGDGTRLSIL.

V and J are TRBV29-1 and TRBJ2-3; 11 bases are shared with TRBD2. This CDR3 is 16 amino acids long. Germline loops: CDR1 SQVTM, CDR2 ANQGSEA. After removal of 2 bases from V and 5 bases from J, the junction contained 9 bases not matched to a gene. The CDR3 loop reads CSVEHLAGGLIDTQYF. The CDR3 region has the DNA TGCAGCGTTGAACACTTAGCGGGAGGGCTGATAGATACGCAGTATTTT.

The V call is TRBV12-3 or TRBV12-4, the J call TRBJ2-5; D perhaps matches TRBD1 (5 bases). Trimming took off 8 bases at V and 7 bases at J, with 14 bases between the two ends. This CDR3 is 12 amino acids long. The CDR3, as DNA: TGTGCCAGCGGTAAGGGGCGAGGGACCCAGTACTTC. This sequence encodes CASGKGRGTQYF.

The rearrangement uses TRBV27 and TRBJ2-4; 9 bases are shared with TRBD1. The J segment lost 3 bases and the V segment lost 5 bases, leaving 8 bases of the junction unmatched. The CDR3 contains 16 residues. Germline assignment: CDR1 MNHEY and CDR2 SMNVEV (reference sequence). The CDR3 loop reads CASSVTGGLGKNIQYF. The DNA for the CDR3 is TGTGCCAGCAGTGTGACAGGGGGTTTAGGCAAAAACATTCAGTACTTC.

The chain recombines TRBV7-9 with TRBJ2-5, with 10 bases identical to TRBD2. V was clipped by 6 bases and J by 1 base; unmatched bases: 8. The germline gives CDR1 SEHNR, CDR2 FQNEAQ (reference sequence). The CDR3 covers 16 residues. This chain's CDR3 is CASRGLAAPGQETQYF. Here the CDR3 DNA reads TGTGCCAGCAGAGGACTAGCGGCACCAGGCCAAGAGACCCAGTACTTC. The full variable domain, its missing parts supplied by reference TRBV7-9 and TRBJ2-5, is DTGVSQNPRHKITKRGQNVTFRCDPISEHNRLYWYRQTLGQGPEFLTYFQNEAQLEKSRLLSDRFSAERPKGSFSTLEIQRTEQGDSAMYLCASRGLAAPGQETQYFGPGTRLLVL.

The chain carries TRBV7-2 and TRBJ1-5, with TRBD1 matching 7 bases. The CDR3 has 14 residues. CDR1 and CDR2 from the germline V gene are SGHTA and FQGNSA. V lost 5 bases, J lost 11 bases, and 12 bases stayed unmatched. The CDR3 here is CASSDQGGEMTQHF. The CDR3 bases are TGTGCCAGCAGCGATCAGGGGGGCGAAATGACCCAGCATTTT. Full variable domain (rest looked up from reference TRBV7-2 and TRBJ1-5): GAGVSQSPSNKVTEKGKDVELRCDPISGHTALYWYRQSLGQGLEFLIYFQGNSAPDKSGLPSDRFSAERTGGSVSTLTIQRTQQEDSAVYLCASSDQGGEMTQHFGDGTRLSIL.

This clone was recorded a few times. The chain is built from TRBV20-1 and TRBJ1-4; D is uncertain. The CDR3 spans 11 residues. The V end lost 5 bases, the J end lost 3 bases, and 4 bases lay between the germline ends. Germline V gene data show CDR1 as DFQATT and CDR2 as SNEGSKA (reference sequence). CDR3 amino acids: CSAESNEKLFF. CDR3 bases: TGCAGTGCTGAGTCTAATGAAAAACTGTTTTTT.